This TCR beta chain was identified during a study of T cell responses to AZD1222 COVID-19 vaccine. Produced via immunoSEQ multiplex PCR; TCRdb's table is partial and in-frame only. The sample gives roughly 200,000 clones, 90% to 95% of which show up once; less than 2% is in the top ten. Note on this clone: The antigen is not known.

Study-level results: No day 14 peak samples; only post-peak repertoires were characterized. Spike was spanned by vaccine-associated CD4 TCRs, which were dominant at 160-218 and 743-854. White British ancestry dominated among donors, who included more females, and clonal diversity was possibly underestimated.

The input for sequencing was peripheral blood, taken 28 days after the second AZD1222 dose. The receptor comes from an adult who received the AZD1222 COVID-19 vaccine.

CDR3 protein: CASSHRGLAGGIAQYF. DNA for the CDR3: TGTGCCAGCAGTCACCGGGGCCTAGCGGGGGGTATCGCCCAGTACTTC. J is TRBJ2-5 and V is TRBV6-2 or TRBV6-3, with 11 bases aligning to TRBD2. Germline values: CDR1 MNHEY, CDR2 SVGEGT. V gave up 5 bases and J gave up 9 bases; unmatched junction bases: 14. The CDR3 extends over 16 amino acids.